The 8 T cell receptor beta chains reported below all come from one sample, sequenced in a study of read filtering for tumor transcriptome and immune sequencing. Molecular barcoded adaptors covering alpha/delta and beta/gamma chains were used on approximately 400 ng RNA. One entry per CDR3 protein, called by TCRdb with MiXCR from the reads. Among about 58,000 distinct CDR3 sequences, about 12% were seen once, and the ten largest hold about a sixth. The sample taken for sequencing was a population of CD138-negative cells sorted from bone marrow. Receptors were obtained from a donor aged 40 or older with multiple myeloma.

The sample holds many counts of this clonotype. The CDR3, as DNA: TGTGCCAGCAGCTTAGCTAGCGGTGGCACCGGGGAGCTGTTTTTT. Translation gives CASSLASGGTGELFF. The rearrangement links TRBV11-2 to TRBJ2-2; 7 bases fit TRBD2. Per the germline V gene, CDR1 is SGHAT and CDR2 is FQNNGV. CDR3 length: 15 residues. V was pared by 1 base and J by 4 bases, with 3 bases of the junction left unmatched.

Many counts were recorded for this clonotype. This chain uses TRBV19 with TRBJ2-5, with D perhaps TRBD1 (6 bases). V lost 4 bases and J lost 5, with 14 bases in between. The V gene's germline CDR1 is LNHDA and CDR2 SQIVND (reference sequence). The CDR3 loop spans 14 amino acids. CDR3 amino acids: CASSSNRDKETQYF. The CDR3 nucleotides read TGTGCCAGTAGTAGTAACAGGGACAAGGAGACCCAGTACTTC.

This clonotype has a count of ten or more. The chain uses TRBV28 and TRBJ2-1; TRBD2 matches at 8 bases. V dropped 2 bases and J dropped 2; count of bases not matched to a gene: 5. The CDR3 covers 16 residues. CDR1 and CDR2 from the germline V gene are MDHEN and SYDVKM. CDR3 sequence reads: CASSLGGTRAYNEQFF. The CDR3 nucleotides read TGTGCCAGCAGTTTAGGTGGGACTAGGGCCTACAATGAGCAGTTCTTC.

The chain combines TRBV20-1 with TRBJ2-3, with TRBD2 identical over 16 bases. The CDR3 totals 15 residues. Trimming at V came to 5 bases and at J to 5 bases, leaving 4 bases not matched to a gene. Germline-derived CDR1 and CDR2 are DFQATT and SNEGSKA (reference sequence). DNA of the CDR3: TGCAGTGCTGGGACTAGCGGGGGGGCCATAGATACGCAGTATTTT. It is translated as CSAGTSGGAIDTQYF.

This clonotype appeared many times. This chain uses TRBV7-9 with TRBJ1-1, with D maybe TRBD1 (6 bases). The CDR3 has 15 residues. V lost 5 bases and J lost 7, with 20 bases in between. CDR1 is SEHNR and CDR2 is FQNEAQ in the germline V gene (reference sequence). The CDR3 protein is CASSMGEGVLFEAFF. CDR3 coding DNA: TGTGCCAGCAGCATGGGGGAGGGGGTGTTATTTGAAGCTTTCTTT.

This rearrangement joins TRBV6-5 to TRBJ2-7; 8 bases match TRBD1. Germline CDR1 is MNHEY and CDR2 is SVGAGI. The V gene end was trimmed by 0 bases and the J gene end by 5 bases; junction bases not matched to a gene: 9. This CDR3 is built from 16 residues. CDR3 amino acids: CASSYSAPGQVDEQYF. CDR3 nucleotide sequence: TGTGCCAGCAGTTACTCGGCACCGGGACAGGTAGACGAGCAGTACTTC.

With regard to this clonotype: Here the CDR3 omits its conserved ending phenylalanine or tryptophan, so a read error is the likely source. V gene TRBV2 combines with J gene TRBJ2-1; D ambiguous. The CDR3 is 16 amino acids. Germline CDR1 reads SNHLY; CDR2 reads FYNNEI. Between the trimmed V and J ends, which lost 4 bases and 0 bases, there was a span of 13 bases. CDR3 sequence: CASSGVGASSYNEQFS. CDR3 nucleotide sequence: TGTGCCAGCAGTGGAGTTGGAGCTAGCTCCTACAATGAGCAGTTCTCC.

This clonotype was seen ten or more times. The rearrangement uses TRBV5-1 and TRBJ2-7, with unresolved D. The V end was cut by 4 bases, the J end by 3 bases, with 8 bases between. The length of the CDR3 is 12 residues. Germline lookup yields CDR1 SGHRS and CDR2 YFSETQ. CDR3 bases: TGCGCCAGCAGCCTTAACTACTACGAGCAGTACTTC. Its protein is CASSLNYYEQYF.